This T cell receptor (beta chain) was obtained from a study of blood T cell repertoires in COVID-19. Overall study: There were acute and convalescent COVID-19 samples, and they came from the United States, Italy and Spain. From T cells, B-cell-depleted T cells, or PBMCs came the material, which was cDNA or gDNA.

The CDR3 loop spans 18 amino acids. Germline V gene sequence: CDR1 SGHTA, CDR2 FQGTGA. The ends lost 4 bases at V and 4 bases at J; junction bases unmatched: 12. Original handling: Amplification of reference gene primers provided the estimated nucleated cell counts. Profiled with immunoSEQ multiplex PCR; TCRdb holds only in-frame clones, not every one. That table is the source of V, J and clone size, and D and trimming were worked out from the DNA. The sample lists more than 150,000 clones; 70% to 90% were seen once. The origin of this receptor is a man between 40 and 49 years old with active or convalescent COVID-19. The V gene is TRBV7-3, the J gene TRBJ2-2; the match to TRBD2 covers 10 bases. Sequencing used peripheral blood. The CDR3 reads CASSYTPQLAGSTGELFF. Written as DNA, the CDR3 is TGTGCCAGCAGCTACACTCCACAACTAGCGGGGAGCACCGGGGAGCTGTTTTTT.